Each of the 30 T cell receptor beta chains below was sequenced from the same sample in a study of OX40 agonist ivuxolimab in advanced cancers. This table comes from immunoSEQ multiplex PCR, and its TCRdb copy is limited to in-frame clones, with some not included. The sample lists about 82,000 clones, approximately 87% seen once, with roughly 0.8% in the top ten. The sample here was CD4+ or CD8+ T cells sorted from blood, taken in a trial of the OX40 agonist ivuxolimab. The receptors were gathered from an adult with an advanced solid tumor such as melanoma, head and neck, liver or kidney cancer.

This clone was observed once. The chain is built from TRBV7-9 and TRBJ1-4; a possible D gene is TRBD1 (6 bases). This CDR3 has 13 amino acids. With 3 bases removed from V and 8 bases from J, the gap between germline ends came to 10 bases. CDR1 is SEHNR, CDR2 FQNEAQ, per germline (reference sequence). The CDR3 coding sequence is TGTGCCAGCAGCTTCGGGGGGCGCGAAAAACTGTTTTTT. Amino acid sequence: CASSFGGREKLFF.

V usage is TRBV18 and J usage is TRBJ1-2, with 8 bases identical to TRBD1. Germline CDR1 reads KGHSH; CDR2 reads LQKENI. V lost 3 bases, J lost 1 base, and 7 bases stayed unmatched. CDR3 length: 16 amino acids. The CDR3 loop reads CASSPVPGQVNYGYTF. The DNA of the CDR3 is TGTGCCAGCTCACCCGTCCCGGGACAGGTTAACTATGGCTACACCTTC.

This clone was seen only once. The chain links TRBV10-3 to TRBJ2-6; D is possibly TRBD1 (5 bases). CDR1 and CDR2 (germline): ENHRY, SYGVKD. This CDR3 spans 15 amino acids. V lost 8 bases and J lost 0, with 11 bases in between. The CDR3 reads CAIRQFHSGANVLTF. In DNA form, the CDR3 reads TGTGCCATCCGACAGTTCCACTCTGGGGCCAACGTCCTGACTTTC.

About this clone: The junction does not match germline at one end; this may be a read error. The rearrangement links TRBV11-2 to TRBJ2-5; D gene unclear. The germline V gene encodes CDR1 SGHAT and CDR2 FQNNGV. The CDR3 is 13 residues long. Here the CDR3 DNA reads TGTGCCAGCGGCTTGGGCAACAAAGAGACCCAGTACTTC. Translation: CASGLGNKETQYF.

The chain combines TRBV2 with TRBJ1-5, with 9 bases identical to TRBD1. Germline V lookup: CDR1 SNHLY, CDR2 FYNNEI. Trimming cost V 6 bases and J 4 bases; bases outside gene matches: 7. This CDR3 contains 15 residues. CDR3 region: CASREDRGGNQPQHF. Here the CDR3 DNA reads TGTGCCAGCAGGGAGGACAGGGGAGGTAATCAGCCCCAGCATTTT. The full variable domain, rest sourced from reference TRBV2 and TRBJ1-5, is EPEVTQTPSHQVTQMGQEVILRCVPISNHLYFYWYRQILGQKVEFLVSFYNNEISEKSEIFDDQFSVERPDGSNFTLKIRSTKLEDSAMYFCASREDRGGNQPQHFGDGTRLSIL.

J is TRBJ2-7 and V is TRBV6-5; D is unresolved. The germline V and J ends were trimmed by 6 bases and 4 bases, with 10 bases remaining between them. Per the germline V gene, CDR1 is MNHEY and CDR2 is SVGAGI. This CDR3 is 12 amino acids long. This CDR3 is CASSLSGYEQYF. The CDR3 nucleotides read TGTGCCAGCAGCTTAAGTGGTTACGAGCAGTACTTC.

The chain is built from TRBV7-9 and TRBJ1-2; D possibly corresponds to TRBD1 (6 bases). Germline lookup yields CDR1 SEHNR and CDR2 FQNEAQ (reference sequence). The V and J ends lost 0 bases and 5 bases respectively, with 7 bases between them. The CDR3 has 13 amino acids. The DNA for the CDR3 is TGTGCCAGCAGCTTAGCACAGGGATATGGCTACACCTTC. Protein: CASSLAQGYGYTF.

This chain links TRBV30 with TRBJ1-1; D uncertain. From germline, CDR1 is GTSNPN and CDR2 SVGIG (reference sequence). The V gene lost 8 bases and the J gene lost 1 base, with 11 bases spanning the gap. The length of the CDR3 is 12 residues. CDR3 bases: TGTGCCGCGGGCCGGCAGAACACTGAAGCTTTCTTT. Protein product: CAAGRQNTEAFF.

In its sample, this clone was seen a few times. One junction end disagrees with the germline gene, perhaps due to a read error. The V gene is TRBV7-7, the J gene TRBJ2-3, with D possibly matching TRBD1 (5 bases). Per germline, CDR1 SSHAT and CDR2 FNYEAQ (reference sequence). The CDR3 sequence is 15 residues long. CDR3 in amino acids: CASSPTVLSTDTQYF. In nucleotides, the CDR3 is TGTGCTAGCAGCCCGACAGTTCTTAGCACAGATACGCAGTATTTT. The full variable domain, its missing parts supplied by reference TRBV7-7 and TRBJ2-3, is GAGVSQSPRYKVTKRGQDVTLRCDPISSHATLYWYQQALGQGPEFLTYFNYEAQPDKSGLPSDRFSAERPEGSISTLTIQRTEQRDSAMYRCASSPTVLSTDTQYFGPGTRLTVL.

The genes are TRBV7-2 and TRBJ2-2, with a weak D call TRBD2 (6 bases). The CDR3 spans 16 residues. Trimming removed 1 base from V and 5 bases from J, with 14 bases in between. Germline values: CDR1 SGHTA, CDR2 FQGNSA. The CDR3 spells CASSLVGGAVTGELFF. CDR3 nucleotide sequence: TGTGCCAGCAGCTTAGTTGGCGGGGCCGTAACCGGGGAGCTGTTTTTT.

This clone has only one observation. The chain joins TRBV13 to TRBJ2-3, with D tentatively TRBD2 (6 bases). The CDR3 is made up of 16 amino acids. V dropped 3 bases and J dropped 6 bases, with 19 bases sitting between them. CDR1 and CDR2 from the germline V gene are PRHDT and FYEKMQ (reference sequence). The CDR3 region is CASSLAREAHRDTQYF. For the CDR3, the DNA is TGTGCCAGCAGCTTGGCCAGGGAGGCCCACCGGGATACGCAGTATTTT. Looking up the rest from reference TRBV13 and TRBJ2-3 gives the full variable domain: AAGVIQSPRHLIKEKRETATLKCYPIPRHDTVYWYQQGPGQDPQFLISFYEKMQSDKGSIPDRFSAQQFSDYHSELNMSSLELGDSALYFCASSLAREAHRDTQYFGPGTRLTVL.

Concerning this clone itself: The junction and the germline gene differ at one end; a read error may be behind it. The chain employs TRBV7-7 and TRBJ2-5; D is ambiguous. This CDR3 is built from 13 residues. Germline CDR1 is SSHAT and CDR2 is FNYEAQ (reference sequence). The DNA for the CDR3 is TGTGCTAGCAGCTTTTCCAGTGGAGAGACCCAGTACTTC. Translating gives CASSFSSGETQYF.

The chain employs TRBV19 and TRBJ2-7; 8 bases are a match to TRBD1. The CDR3 is 14 amino acids. Germline CDR1 reads LNHDA; CDR2 reads SQIVND (reference sequence). V gave up 9 bases and J gave up 3 bases; unmatched junction bases: 10. This CDR3 reads CASAQGALGYEQYF. In DNA form, the CDR3 reads TGTGCCAGCGCGCAGGGGGCATTGGGCTACGAGCAGTACTTC. Full variable domain (outside the CDR3, taken from reference TRBV19 and TRBJ2-7): DGGITQSPKYLFRKEGQNVTLSCEQNLNHDAMYWYRQDPGQGLRLIYYSQIVNDFQKGDIAEGYSVSREKKESFPLTVTSAQKNPTAFYLCASAQGALGYEQYFGPGTRLTVT.

The CDR3 is CASSLGDRFFDTQYF. In DNA form, the CDR3 reads TGCGCCAGCAGCTTGGGGGACAGATTTTTCGATACGCAGTATTTT. J is TRBJ2-3 and V is TRBV5-1; 7 positions match TRBD1. This CDR3 has 15 residues. V trimming: 0 bases; J trimming: 6 bases; junction bases outside the gene matches: 7. CDR1 SGHRS and CDR2 YFSETQ come from the germline V gene.

The CDR3 region is CSATGNEQFF. DNA for the CDR3: TGCAGCGCCACAGGGAATGAGCAGTTCTTC. J is TRBJ2-1 and V is TRBV29-1, with D perhaps TRBD1 (6 bases). The CDR3 extends over 10 amino acids. The germline V gene encodes CDR1 SQVTM and CDR2 ANQGSEA. Trimming shortened V by 7 bases and J by 7 bases, and 8 bases separated the two germline ends.

In this sample, this clone turned up once. The chain employs TRBV19 and TRBJ1-1, with D maybe TRBD1 (6 bases). CDR3 length: 15 amino acids. V was clipped by 6 bases and J by 0 bases, with 14 bases between them. Germline V gene data show CDR1 as LNHDA and CDR2 as SQIVND (reference sequence). The CDR3 loop is CASRDRGIMNTEAFF. In nucleotides, the CDR3 is TGTGCCAGTAGGGACAGAGGAATCATGAACACTGAAGCTTTCTTT.

This clone was observed a handful of times. The chain carries TRBV29-1 and TRBJ1-1, with D hard to call. V shed 7 bases and J shed 1 base, with 13 bases lying between them. CDR3 size: 13 residues. Germline assignment: CDR1 SQVTM and CDR2 ANQGSEA. CDR3 region: CSAQNPENTEAFF. The CDR3 DNA reads as TGCAGCGCGCAAAATCCGGAGAACACTGAAGCTTTCTTT.

This sequence joins TRBV6-6 and TRBJ1-1, with D possibly matching TRBD1 (6 bases). The germline V and J ends were trimmed by 2 bases and 0 bases, with 13 bases remaining between them. The CDR3 runs to 16 residues. Per germline, CDR1 MNHNY and CDR2 SVGAGI (reference sequence). CDR3 amino acids: CASSYARQEMNTEAFF. The CDR3 nucleotides read TGTGCCAGCAGTTACGCCAGACAGGAGATGAACACTGAAGCTTTCTTT.

The chain recombines TRBV7-2 with TRBJ2-7; D might be TRBD2 (5 bases). Looked up from germline, CDR1 is SGHTA and CDR2 is FQGNSA. V lost 4 bases and J 0 bases, leaving 13 bases between the germline ends. The CDR3 runs to 15 residues. In DNA form, the CDR3 reads TGTGCCAGCAGCTCCACGACGGGGAGCTCCTACGAGCAGTACTTC. Its translation: CASSSTTGSSYEQYF.

The J gene is TRBJ1-1, the V gene TRBV29-1; D not certain. V lost 7 bases and J 1 base, leaving 13 bases between the germline ends. Per germline, CDR1 SQVTM and CDR2 ANQGSEA. There are 13 residues in the CDR3. CDR3 nucleotide sequence: TGCAGCGCTCTTCGAACATCGAACACTGAAGCTTTCTTT. Translating it yields CSALRTSNTEAFF. The whole variable domain, remainder taken from reference TRBV29-1 and TRBJ1-1, is SAVISQKPSRDICQRGTSLTIQCQVDSQVTMMFWYRQQPGQSLTLIATANQGSEATYESGFVIDKFPISRPNLTFSTLTVSNMSPEDSSIYLCSALRTSNTEAFFGQGTRLTVV.

The chain is built from TRBV7-9 and TRBJ2-1; 13 nucleotides align to TRBD2. The CDR3 consists of 19 residues. Germline V gene sequence: CDR1 SEHNR, CDR2 FQNEAQ (reference sequence). Losses at the gene ends were 5 bases for V and 0 bases for J; bases not matched to a gene: 10. This CDR3 is CASSIWTSGGLSSYNEQFF. As DNA, the CDR3 is TGTGCCAGCAGCATCTGGACTAGCGGGGGTCTGAGCTCCTACAATGAGCAGTTCTTC.

This clone occurred once. The V and J genes are TRBV7-2 and TRBJ2-3; D unresolved. The CDR3 loop spans 12 amino acids. Germline loops: CDR1 SGHTA, CDR2 FQGNSA. The V end lost 3 bases, the J end lost 0 bases, and 1 base lay between the germline ends. CDR3 loop: CASSLSTDTQYF. The DNA for the CDR3 is TGTGCCAGCAGCTTGAGCACAGATACGCAGTATTTT.

The rearrangement links TRBV7-9 to TRBJ1-6, with no clear D. CDR1 is SEHNR, CDR2 FQNEAQ, per germline (reference sequence). V lost 2 bases to trimming and J lost 7 bases, with 12 bases between them. The CDR3 runs 15 residues. As DNA, the CDR3 is TGTGCCAGCAGCTTAACGCAAAGAGGGAATTCACCCCTCCACTTT. Translation: CASSLTQRGNSPLHF. Filled out from reference TRBV7-9 and TRBJ1-6, the complete variable domain reads DTGVSQNPRHKITKRGQNVTFRCDPISEHNRLYWYRQTLGQGPEFLTYFQNEAQLEKSRLLSDRFSAERPKGSFSTLEIQRTEQGDSAMYLCASSLTQRGNSPLHFGNGTRLTVT.

V usage is TRBV6-1 and J usage is TRBJ2-3; 9 bases match TRBD1. CDR1 is MNHNS and CDR2 is SASEGT in the germline V gene. V shed 7 bases, J shed 5 bases, and the junction held 4 bases outside the gene matches. There are 13 residues in the CDR3. CDR3: CASTGQGLDTQYF. Written as DNA, the CDR3 is TGTGCCAGCACGGGACAGGGCTTAGATACGCAGTATTTT.

The chain combines TRBV15 with TRBJ1-2; possible D gene TRBD1, 6 bases. Germline CDR1 and CDR2: LNHNV and YYDKDF (reference sequence). Trimming removed 3 bases from V and 4 bases from J, with 15 bases in between. This CDR3 is built from 15 residues. The DNA for the CDR3 is TGTGCCACCAGCAGTTTCCGGGACACCGGCTATGGCTACACCTTC. It codes for CATSSFRDTGYGYTF.

V gene TRBV6-1 combines with J gene TRBJ2-7; D ambiguous. Germline V CDR1 and CDR2: MNHNS, SASEGT. Trimming cost V 3 bases and J 6 bases, with 3 bases left between them. The CDR3 length is 10 residues. CDR3 nucleotides: TGTGCCAGCAGTGAGGTCGAGCAGTACTTC. Translated, it gives CASSEVEQYF.

The rearrangement links TRBV6-5 to TRBJ2-3, with 13 bases that match TRBD2. The CDR3 runs to 14 residues. CDR1 and CDR2 (germline): MNHEY, SVGAGI. Losses at the gene ends were 2 bases for V and 12 bases for J; bases not matched to a gene: 5. The CDR3 loop is CASSYGGTSGAQYF. The CDR3 DNA reads as TGTGCCAGCAGTTACGGGGGGACTAGCGGGGCCCAGTATTTT.

This chain links TRBV5-1 with TRBJ2-7; TRBD1 matches 10 bases. The trim removed 1 base at V and 3 bases at J, leaving 4 bases unmatched. Per germline, CDR1 SGHRS and CDR2 YFSETQ. This CDR3 is 15 amino acids long. The CDR3 coding sequence is TGCGCCAGCAGCTTGTGGGACAGGGGAATCTACGAGCAGTACTTC. Protein product: CASSLWDRGIYEQYF.

This chain uses TRBV5-6 with TRBJ1-2; 7 bases line up with TRBD1. Germline CDR1 is SGHDT and CDR2 is YYEEEE. With V trimmed by 2 bases and J by 6 bases, 7 bases remained unmatched. This CDR3 has 14 residues. In nucleotides, the CDR3 is TGTGCCAGCAGCTTTCGGACAGGAGCCAATGGCTACACCTTC. It encodes CASSFRTGANGYTF.

V and J are TRBV16 and TRBJ1-5; tentative D call: TRBD1 (5 bases). This CDR3 is built from 15 residues. CDR1 KGHSY and CDR2 FQNENV come from the germline V gene. Trimming left V 0 bases short and J 6 bases short, with 12 bases between. The chain's CDR3 is CASSQSGRGTQPQHF. The CDR3 DNA follows: TGTGCCAGCAGCCAATCGGGGCGGGGTACTCAGCCCCAGCATTTT. Drawing the rest from reference TRBV16 and TRBJ1-5, the complete variable domain is GEEVAQTPKHLVRGEGQKAKLYCAPIKGHSYVFWYQQVLKNEFKFLISFQNENVFDETGMPKERFSAKCLPNSPCSLEIQATKLEDSAVYFCASSQSGRGTQPQHFGDGTRLSIL.